These T cell receptor beta chains were read from a single sample in a study of radiotherapy plus CTLA-4 blockade in lung cancer. The table came from immunoSEQ multiplex PCR; TCRdb's copy has only in-frame clones and leaves some out. Of roughly 97,000 clones in the sample, about four fifths were seen once. The sample in question was peripheral blood, obtained from a patient treated with radiotherapy plus ipilimumab. The source of these receptors is a human donor with non-small cell lung cancer who had a partial response to radiotherapy plus ipilimumab. Some clones in this sample may be carry-over from other donors' samples. Each CDR3 is given with its conserved first and last residue. D genes are given only for firm matches. Size tells how often a clone was seen (once, few, many) or the class of an expanded clone, and some rows leave it out.

D	V	J	size	DNA	CDR3
TRBD2	TRBV9	TRBJ2-3	-	TGTGCCAGCAGCGCCGATCTAGCGGGGGGGCTTAGTAATACGCAGTATTTT	CASSADLAGGLSNTQYF
-	TRBV7-2	TRBJ2-5	-	TGTGCCAGCAGCTCCCCGCGGTACCAGTACTTC	CASSSPRYQYF
-	TRBV7-9	TRBJ2-1	-	TGTGCCAGCAGCTTAGTAGGGGCTTACAATGAGCAGTTCTTC	CASSLVGAYNEQFF
TRBD2	TRBV6-5	TRBJ2-7	-	TGTGCCAGCAGTCCCACTAGCGGTCCGTACGAGCAGTACTTC	CASSPTSGPYEQYF
-	TRBV7-2	TRBJ2-7	-	TGTGCCAGCACTCCCGAGGCTAGTCAACGGGAGCAGTACTTC	CASTPEASQREQYF
-	TRBV7-6	TRBJ2-7	-	TGTGCCAGCAGCTCTTACAGGACCTACGAGCAGTACTTC	CASSSYRTYEQYF
-	TRBV11-2	TRBJ1-2	-	TGTGCCAGCAGCTTAGTTGTAAGCAGGGGCTTAGAGAATGGCTACACCTTC	CASSLVVSRGLENGYTF
TRBD1	TRBV27	TRBJ2-7	-	TGTGCCAGCAGCCCGAGGGGGCCGATCTACGAGCAGTACTTC	CASSPRGPIYEQYF
-	TRBV30	TRBJ1-1	-	TGTGCCTGGAGCCGGGCAGGGCTCACTGAAGCTTTCTTT	CAWSRAGLTEAFF
TRBD1	TRBV5-1	TRBJ2-5	few	TGCGCCAGCAGCTTGACGGGACAGGGCTACCAAGAGACCCAGTACTTC	CASSLTGQGYQETQYF
-	TRBV30	TRBJ1-1	-	TGTGCCTGGAGTGTAGGGCAGGGGAGCACTGAAGCTTTCTTT	CAWSVGQGSTEAFF
TRBD1	TRBV5-1	TRBJ1-1	few	TGCGCCAGCAGTTTGACAGGGAGTGGGGACACTGAAGCTTTCTTT	CASSLTGSGDTEAFF
-	TRBV7-8	TRBJ2-5	-	TGTGCCAGCAGCGCCATGAGGCAGACCCAGTACTTC	CASSAMRQTQYF
-	TRBV28	TRBJ1-1	once	TGTGCCAGCAGGCTTCTTCGGGAATTGCCAGAAGCTTTCTTT	CASRLLRELPEAFF
TRBD2	TRBV5-1	TRBJ2-1	-	TGCGCCAGCAGCATCCAACAGCGGGGGGGATACAATGAGCAGTTCTTC	CASSIQQRGGYNEQFF
-	TRBV5-8	TRBJ2-2	few	TGTGCCAGCAGCCCTTACAGGGCGACGGGCACCGGGGAGCTGTTTTTT	CASSPYRATGTGELFF